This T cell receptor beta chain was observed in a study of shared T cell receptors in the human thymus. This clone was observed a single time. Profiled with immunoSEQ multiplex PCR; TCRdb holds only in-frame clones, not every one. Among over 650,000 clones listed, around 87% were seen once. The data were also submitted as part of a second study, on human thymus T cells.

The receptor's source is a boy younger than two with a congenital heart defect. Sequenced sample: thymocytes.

The CDR3 nucleotides read TGTGCCAGCAGCTGGGGACTAGCGGGAGGGCCGTTGGAGACCCAGTACTTC. This encodes CASSWGLAGGPLETQYF. This chain uses TRBV7-2 with TRBJ2-5; 16 bases map to TRBD2. The CDR3 totals 17 residues. V dropped 4 bases and J dropped 5; count of bases not matched to a gene: 7. Germline CDR1 is SGHTA and CDR2 is FQGNSA.